This TCR beta chain originates from a study of blood T cell repertoires in COVID-19. The CDR3 covers 15 residues. The germline V gene has CDR1 SGHRS and CDR2 YFSETQ. V lost 1 base, J lost 1 base, and 1 base stayed unmatched. Libraries were prepared by immunoSEQ multiplex PCR; TCRdb keeps only in-frame clonotypes and omits some of them. In the table there are tens of thousands of clones, more than 75% of which are singletons. Sequencing input: peripheral blood. This sequence joins TRBV5-1 and TRBJ2-3; TRBD2 aligns across 9 bases. This receptor was identified in a woman aged 55-75 years with acute or convalescent COVID-19. The CDR3 DNA reads as TGCGCCAGCAGCTTGTCTAGCGGGGGCACAGATACGCAGTATTTT. Its protein is CASSLSSGGTDTQYF.